Below, one T cell receptor (beta chain) is given with its context. The CDR3 has 15 residues. V lost 8 bases, J lost 2 bases, and 4 bases stayed unmatched. Germline CDR1 SGHTA, CDR2 FQGNSA. The sample is drawn from a study of blood T cell repertoires in COVID-19. Study-level information: Sources were T cells, B-cell-depleted T cells, or PBMCs; the material itself was cDNA or gDNA.

As originally analysed: Reference gene primer amplification yielded estimated nucleated cell counts. This table comes from immunoSEQ multiplex PCR, and its TCRdb copy is limited to in-frame clones, with some not included. That table gives V, J and clone size, and the DNA gave D and trimming. The table records roughly 240,000 clones, around 86% of them present only once. The receptor comes from an older woman who had recovered from COVID-19. Sequences were obtained from peripheral blood. The chain links TRBV7-2 to TRBJ1-3; 12 bases are a match to TRBD1. The CDR3 region is CASRGDRGPGNTIYF. CDR3 nucleotide sequence: TGTGCCAGCCGAGGGGACAGGGGGCCTGGAAACACCATATATTTT.